This T cell receptor beta chain derives from a study of CD8 T cells in ankylosing spondylitis. The CDR3 contains 15 residues. V was cut by 6 bases and J by 4 bases, with 13 bases left in between. Germline V gene lookup returns CDR1 MNHNS and CDR2 SASEGT. Study-wide points: A TCR beta motif made of fewer than 10 highly homologous variants seemed typical of ankylosing spondylitis blood.

TCRdb re-called the 5' RACE reads with MiXCR, one entry per CDR3 protein. The table has 750,000 to 850,000 distinct CDR3 sequences, 12% seen once. To note about this clonotype: As yet, its antigen is unknown.

The rearrangement links TRBV6-1 to TRBJ1-6; D uncertain. The receptor was derived from a male donor with ankylosing spondylitis. The sequenced material came from blood, either unsorted or a sorted T cell fraction (not recorded which). The CDR3 bases are TGTGCCAGCAGCCCCGGAAGGGCTTATAATTCACCCCTCCACTTT. Protein product: CASSPGRAYNSPLHF.